These T cell receptor beta chains were read from a single sample in a study of blood T cells in healthy people across ages. TCRdb reanalysed the 5' RACE reads using MiXCR and keeps one entry per CDR3 protein. The sample lists approximately 1.5 million distinct CDR3 sequences; 30% to 40% were seen once. Sequencing was done on a sample of blood. The source is a woman aged 30 to 39 in good health. Both conserved end residues are part of each CDR3. The D gene is left open where the match is weak. Part of the rows lack a size; the others show once, few, many or a class for expanded clones.

clone size	D gene	V gene	J gene	CDR3 DNA	CDR3 protein
many	TRBD2	TRBV6-6	TRBJ2-3	TGTGCCAGCCTCGGGACTACGGAGTATTTT	CASLGTTEYF
.	.	TRBV4-1	TRBJ2-7	TGCGCCAGCAGCCCGAACAGGCTACCCTACGAGCAGTACTTC	CASSPNRLPYEQYF
few	TRBD2	TRBV24-1	TRBJ2-3	TGTGCCACCAGTGATCCCAAGCGGGGGACAGATACGCAGTATTTT	CATSDPKRGTDTQYF
.	TRBD1	TRBV10-3	TRBJ1-2	TGTGCCATCAGTGACGGGGACAGGAGAGCTAGGGGCTACACCTTC	CAISDGDRRARGYTF
.	TRBD2	TRBV5-5	TRBJ2-7	TGTGCCAGCAGCTTGGAGAGCGGGGGATACTACGAGCAGTACTTC	CASSLESGGYYEQYF
few	.	TRBV15	TRBJ2-7	TGTGCCACCAGCAGAGAAAACGGGATACCCTACGAGCAGTACTTC	CATSRENGIPYEQYF
few	TRBD1	TRBV4-1	TRBJ1-5	TGCGCCAGCAGCCAGGACCAGGGGGCGAGACAGCCCCAGCATTTT	CASSQDQGARQPQHF
.	TRBD2	TRBV9	TRBJ2-7	TGTGCCAGCAGCGTAGCTCCCCAAACTAGCGGGCAGTACAATGAGCAGTACTTC	CASSVAPQTSGQYNEQYF
.	.	TRBV6-2/TRBV6-3	TRBJ2-4	TGTGCCAGCAGTTACTCAAGCCCTGGAGGCAGAAAAAACATTCAGTACTTC	CASSYSSPGGRKNIQYF
.	.	TRBV12-3/TRBV12-4	TRBJ2-5	TGTGCCAGCACCTGGGGGAGAAGAGAGACCCAGTACTTC	CASTWGRRETQYF
.	.	TRBV19	TRBJ2-3	TGTACCAGTAGTAGATCGGACTCCCAAGATACGCAGTATTTT	CTSSRSDSQDTQYF
.	TRBD2	TRBV20-1	TRBJ2-7	TGCAGTGCTAGGGCAGCGGGAAACGAGCGGTACTTC	CSARAAGNERYF
.	TRBD1	TRBV10-3	TRBJ2-1	TGTGCCATCAGTGACCTACGACAGGGCGCCGATGAGCAGTTCTTC	CAISDLRQGADEQFF
few	TRBD2	TRBV5-5	TRBJ2-7	TGTGCCAGCAGCTTGTTCGGGACTAGCGGGTACTACGAGCAGTACTTC	CASSLFGTSGYYEQYF
few	.	TRBV18	TRBJ1-5	TGTGCCAGCTCACCAACATTTAGCAATCAGCCCCAGCATTTT	CASSPTFSNQPQHF
.	.	TRBV21-1	TRBJ1-4	TGTGCCAGCAGCAACAAGAGGGCAGGACAGAGTAATGAAAAACTGTTTTTT	CASSNKRAGQSNEKLFF
.	TRBD2	TRBV7-8	TRBJ2-1	TGTGCCAGCAGCTTGACTAGCGGGAGGGGGTCTCGGCAGTTCTTC	CASSLTSGRGSRQFF
.	.	TRBV18	TRBJ2-2	TGTGCCAGCTCACCTTCTACTTACACCGGGGAGCTGTTTTTT	CASSPSTYTGELFF
.	TRBD2	TRBV9	TRBJ2-7	TGTGCCAGCAGCGTAGCGACTAGCGGGGAGTACGAGCAGTACTTC	CASSVATSGEYEQYF
few	.	TRBV2	TRBJ2-5	TGTGCCAGCAGTGAAATCAGGGTAGCACTTGAGACCCAGTACTTC	CASSEIRVALETQYF
few	TRBD1	TRBV19	TRBJ2-3	TGTGCCAGTAGTGAAAAGGACAGGGTAACAGATACGCAGTATTTT	CASSEKDRVTDTQYF
many	.	TRBV12-3/TRBV12-4	TRBJ2-7	TGCGCCAGCAGCTTGGCCTTCTCCTACGAGCAGTACTTC	CASSLAFSYEQYF
few	TRBD2	TRBV7-9	TRBJ2-7	TGTGCCAGCAGCTTACCACCGGGACTAGCGGGGATCTACTCCTACGAGCAGTACTTC	CASSLPPGLAGIYSYEQYF
few	.	TRBV15	TRBJ2-1	TGTGCCACCAGCAGAGTTGGAGGGGTTGATGAGCAGTTCTTC	CATSRVGGVDEQFF
many	.	TRBV7-2	TRBJ2-5	TGTGCCAGCTCTAGATTCCAAGAGACCCAGTACTTC	CASSRFQETQYF
few	.	TRBV2	TRBJ2-1	TGTGCCAGCAGTGAAGGTTTGGAGGGTTGGGATGAGCAGTTCTTC	CASSEGLEGWDEQFF
few	TRBD1	TRBV20-1	TRBJ1-2	TGCAGTGCTAGAGACGGGACAGCCTTCTATGGCTACACCTTC	CSARDGTAFYGYTF
.	TRBD2	TRBV5-6	TRBJ2-1	TGTGCCAGCAGCCCTTGGCTAGCGGGAGGTTACGGCAATGAGCAGTTCTTC	CASSPWLAGGYGNEQFF
few	.	TRBV20-1	TRBJ2-1	TGCAGTGCTAGAGATGATGACCGGGGCTCCTACAATGAGCAGTTCTTC	CSARDDDRGSYNEQFF
few	.	TRBV12-3/TRBV12-4	TRBJ1-1	TGTGCCAGCAGACAGGGAGGGGGCACTGAAGCTTTCTTT	CASRQGGGTEAFF
.	.	TRBV5-1	TRBJ2-5	TGCGCCAGCAGCTTTGGTATAGACCCAGGCGAGACCCAGTACTTC	CASSFGIDPGETQYF
.	.	TRBV2	TRBJ2-1	TGTGCCAGCAGTGATCTCAGGAGGGAGCAGTTCTTC	CASSDLRREQFF
.	TRBD2	TRBV7-2	TRBJ2-3	TGTGCCAGCAGCTTTTTAACTAGCGGGGGGGCAGATACGCAGTATTTT	CASSFLTSGGADTQYF
many	TRBD2	TRBV5-1	TRBJ2-1	TGCGCCAGCAGCTCGGGACTAGCGGGGGGCTTCGATGAGCAGTTCTTC	CASSSGLAGGFDEQFF
.	TRBD2	TRBV12-3/TRBV12-4	TRBJ2-5	TGTGCCAGCAGTTTCCCTAGCGGGGGGGCCCCAGGGACCCAGTACTTC	CASSFPSGGAPGTQYF
few	.	TRBV20-1	TRBJ1-1	TGCAGTGCTAAACTGGGACATGAAGCTTTCTTT	CSAKLGHEAFF
.	.	TRBV5-1	TRBJ2-1	TGCGCCAGCAGCTCTAGGGGGAGCGGGGTAACAAATGAGCAGTTCTTC	CASSSRGSGVTNEQFF
few	.	TRBV4-1	TRBJ2-1	TGCGCCAGCAGCCAAGTGGGAGCGGGCCGCTACAATGAGCAGTTCTTC	CASSQVGAGRYNEQFF
.	.	TRBV5-8	TRBJ2-1	TGTGCCAGCAGCTTGGGCTTTCCCCCCTCCTACAATGAGCAGTTCTTC	CASSLGFPPSYNEQFF
few	.	TRBV29-1	TRBJ2-2	TGCAGCGTTGTCAGGGAACGTAGCACCGGGGAGCTGTTTTTT	CSVVRERSTGELFF
few	.	TRBV5-1	TRBJ2-7	TGCGCCAGCAGCTTGGTTGCCGGTCTTTCCTACGAGCAGTACTTC	CASSLVAGLSYEQYF
.	.	TRBV6-2/TRBV6-3	TRBJ2-3	TGTGCCAGCAGTTACTCTGACCTTTGGAGTACGCAGTATTTT	CASSYSDLWSTQYF
few	TRBD2	TRBV20-1	TRBJ2-1	TGCAGTGCGCAGGGACTAGCGGAGAATGAGCAGTTCTTC	CSAQGLAENEQFF
.	.	TRBV5-1	TRBJ2-4	TGCGCCGGCAGGGACTCCCTTGGTGGCAAAAACATTCAGTACTTC	CAGRDSLGGKNIQYF
few	TRBD1	TRBV20-1	TRBJ2-3	TGCAGTGCTGACTTGAAGGGGGCGGGAGATACGCAGTATTTT	CSADLKGAGDTQYF
few	.	TRBV25-1	TRBJ2-5	TGTGCCAGCAGTGAATACTTACTCCGGGACTTACAAGAGACCCAGTACTTC	CASSEYLLRDLQETQYF
.	.	TRBV9	TRBJ2-7	TGTGCCAGCAGCGTCAGTGTCAGGGGCGAATACGAGCAGTACTTC	CASSVSVRGEYEQYF